Reported below is one T cell receptor (beta chain). Clones were read by immunoSEQ multiplex PCR, and TCRdb kept only the in-frame ones, dropping some. The sample records roughly 79,000 clones, 92% being singletons. The data are from a study of OX40 agonist ivuxolimab in advanced cancers. This CDR3 is built from 15 residues. Trimming took 1 base from V and 5 from J, leaving 14 bases between them. CDR1 LGHNA and CDR2 YNFKEQ come from the germline V gene. The material sequenced was CD4+ or CD8+ T cells sorted from blood, taken in a trial of the OX40 agonist ivuxolimab. This sequence was found in an adult with an advanced solid tumor such as melanoma, head and neck, liver or kidney cancer. The chain has TRBV4-2 and TRBJ1-2, with D uncertain. CDR3 protein: CASSQVVEAEYGYTF. The CDR3 DNA reads as TGTGCCAGCAGCCAAGTGGTGGAAGCTGAATATGGCTACACCTTC.